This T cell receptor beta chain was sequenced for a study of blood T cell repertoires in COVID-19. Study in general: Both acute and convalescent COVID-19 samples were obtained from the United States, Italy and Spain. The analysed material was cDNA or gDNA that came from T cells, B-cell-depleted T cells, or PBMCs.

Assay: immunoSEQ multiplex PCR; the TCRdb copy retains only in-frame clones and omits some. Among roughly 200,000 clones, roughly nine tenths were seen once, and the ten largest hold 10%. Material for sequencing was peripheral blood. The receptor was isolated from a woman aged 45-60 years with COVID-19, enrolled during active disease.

CDR3 region: CASSQAPGQSTDTQYF. CDR3 coding DNA: TGCGCCAGCAGCCAGGCGCCGGGACAATCCACAGATACGCAGTATTTT. The genes are TRBV4-1 and TRBJ2-3, with D maybe TRBD1 (6 bases). CDR3 length: 16 amino acids. The germline V gene encodes CDR1 MGHRA and CDR2 YSYEKL. Trimming stripped 3 bases from V and 2 bases from J, with 15 bases between.